The clone carrying this T cell receptor beta chain was picked up a small number of times. A single heparinised draw of roughly 110 mL on average was taken per donor. Germline lookup yields CDR1 MNHEY and CDR2 SMNVEV (reference sequence). Trimming shortened V by 3 bases and J by 8 bases, and 16 bases separated the two germline ends. This CDR3 is built from 15 residues. Sequencing targeted expressed TCRB transcripts, as all isolated RNA had been reverse transcribed. Clones were sequenced by immunoSEQ multiplex PCR, and TCRdb holds only the in-frame ones, with some missing. The table records 810,000 or so clones, 17% of them present only once. The data derive from a study of beta chain features in type 1 diabetes.

The chain combines TRBV27 with TRBJ1-4; D perhaps matches TRBD1 (6 bases). The source material was naive CD4+ T cells from blood. The TCR originated in a woman aged 18-29 years in good health. CDR3 in amino acids: CASSFHTGLGEKLFF. For the CDR3, the DNA is TGTGCCAGCAGTTTTCATACAGGGTTGGGGGAAAAACTGTTTTTT.